The source of this T cell receptor (beta chain) is a study of blood T cells in healthy people across ages. Findings of the study overall: Versus aged donors, long-lived donors had higher diversity and more naive CD4+ cells. The authors considered diversity estimates from one million T cells to be underestimates.

Alongside a J-beta primer mix, a sample-barcoded 5' primer served in a second PCR lasting about 7 to 12 cycles. The yield of each sample was at least 2.5 million CDR3-containing paired-end reads. From the 5' RACE reads, TCRdb called clonotypes with MiXCR, one entry per CDR3 protein. The data hold fewer than 1.5 million distinct CDR3 sequences, with approximately 38% observed a single time. The junction had 7 bases not matched to a gene; V was cut back by 2 bases and J by 8 bases. This CDR3 is 15 amino acids long. The germline CDR1 and CDR2 sequences are MDHEN and SYDVKM. A word on this clonotype: Its cognate antigen is unknown.

The sample was blood. This rearrangement joins TRBV28 to TRBJ2-3; 10 bases map to TRBD2. The origin of this receptor is a woman aged 18 to 35 in good health. The CDR3 coding sequence is TGTGCCAGCAGTTTAAATAGCGGGGGGCCGGGTACGCAGTATTTT. Protein: CASSLNSGGPGTQYF.